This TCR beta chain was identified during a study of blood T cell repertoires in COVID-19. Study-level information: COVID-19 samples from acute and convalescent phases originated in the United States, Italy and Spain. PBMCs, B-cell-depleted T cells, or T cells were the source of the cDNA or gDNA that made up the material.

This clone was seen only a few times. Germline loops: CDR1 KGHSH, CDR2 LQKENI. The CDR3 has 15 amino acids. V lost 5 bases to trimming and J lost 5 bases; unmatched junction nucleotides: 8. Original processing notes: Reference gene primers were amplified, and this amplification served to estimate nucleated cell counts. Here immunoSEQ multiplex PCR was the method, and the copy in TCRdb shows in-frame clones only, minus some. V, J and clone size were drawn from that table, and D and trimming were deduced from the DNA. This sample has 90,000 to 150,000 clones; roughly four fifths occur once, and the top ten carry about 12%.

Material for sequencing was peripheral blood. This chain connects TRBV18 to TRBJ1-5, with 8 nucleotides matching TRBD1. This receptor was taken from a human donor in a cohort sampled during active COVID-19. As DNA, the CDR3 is TGTGCCAGCTCATCTGGACAGGGTACATATCAGCCCCAGCATTTT. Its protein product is CASSSGQGTYQPQHF. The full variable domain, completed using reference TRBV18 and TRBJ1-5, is NAGVMQNPRHLVRRRGQEARLRCSPMKGHSHVYWYRQLPEEGLKFMVYLQKENIIDESGMPKERFSAEFPKEGPSILRIQQVVRGDSAAYFCASSSGQGTYQPQHFGDGTRLSIL.